This T cell receptor beta chain was documented in a study of blood T cell repertoires in COVID-19. TCRdb keeps only in-frame clones here, not all; method: immunoSEQ multiplex PCR. The sample shows around 64,000 clones, around 80% of them seen only once. The CDR3 is 15 amino acids. Germline assignment: CDR1 SGHTA and CDR2 FQGTGA. V was trimmed by 1 base and J by 1 base, leaving 9 bases between them. The chain employs TRBV7-3 and TRBJ2-3; TRBD2 might be the D (6 bases). Sequencing input: peripheral blood. The TCR was taken from a man between 60 and 70 years old with acute or convalescent COVID-19. The CDR3, as DNA: TGTGCCAGCAGCTTAAACCCGGGGGGCACAGATACGCAGTATTTT. This gives the protein CASSLNPGGTDTQYF.